Below are 31 T cell receptor beta chains sequenced from a single sample in a study of cytomegalovirus exposure and HLA in healthy donors. The data were produced by immunoSEQ multiplex PCR, yet TCRdb's version contains in-frame clones alone and is incomplete. The table has 150,000 to 200,000 clones, approximately 83% seen once; the top ten hold under 3.5%. Material: PBMCs. These receptors were obtained from a woman aged 18-29 years in good health and CMV-seropositive.

The chain links TRBV5-4 to TRBJ1-2; tentatively, D is TRBD1 (5 bases). The germline CDR1 and CDR2 sequences are SGHNT and YYREEE (reference sequence). Trimming removed 4 bases from V and 6 bases from J, with 16 bases in between. The CDR3 extends over 14 amino acids. DNA for the CDR3: TGTGCCAGCAGCCCAGGACAACTCTTTAATGGCTACACCTTC. It specifies CASSPGQLFNGYTF.

The chain joins TRBV9 to TRBJ2-1; the match to TRBD1 covers 10 bases. The length of the CDR3 is 18 residues. Germline assignment: CDR1 SGDLS and CDR2 YYNGEE. The V and J ends lost 4 bases and 0 bases, in that order; junction bases with no gene match: 10. The CDR3: CASSIYRDRGHSYNEQFF. DNA for the CDR3: TGTGCCAGCAGCATCTACCGGGACAGGGGACACTCCTACAATGAGCAGTTCTTC.

The rearrangement joins TRBV7-2 to TRBJ1-6, with no clear D. V dropped 0 bases and J dropped 11 bases, with 11 bases sitting between them. The germline V gene encodes CDR1 SGHTA and CDR2 FQGNSA. There are 14 residues in the CDR3. The CDR3 DNA reads as TGTGCCAGCAGCTTAGCGCTAAGGGAGACACCCCTCCACTTT. It specifies CASSLALRETPLHF.

V usage is TRBV25-1 and J usage is TRBJ1-2; TRBD1 aligns across 10 bases. The V and J ends lost 7 bases and 5 bases, in that order; junction bases with no gene match: 7. Germline CDR1 reads MGHDK; CDR2 reads SYGVNS. The CDR3 covers 14 residues. The CDR3 coding sequence is TGTGCCAGCACCCGGACAGGGGGGGATTATGGCTACACCTTC. Translated, it gives CASTRTGGDYGYTF.

The chain carries TRBV4-1 and TRBJ2-7; 9 bases fit TRBD1. CDR3 size: 15 residues. The trim removed 5 bases at V and 2 bases at J, leaving 7 bases unmatched. Looked up from germline, CDR1 is MGHRA and CDR2 is YSYEKL. The CDR3 here is CASSDPTGGAYEQYF. CDR3 nucleotide sequence: TGCGCCAGCAGCGACCCGACAGGGGGGGCCTACGAGCAGTACTTC.

The chain joins TRBV10-2 to TRBJ1-2; D remains ambiguous. The CDR3 contains 13 residues. Per the germline V gene, CDR1 is WSHSY and CDR2 is SAAADI. V lost 9 bases and J lost 6, with 17 bases in between. CDR3: CASTPDNGDGYTF. The CDR3 nucleotides are TGCGCCAGTACTCCAGATAACGGGGATGGCTACACCTTC.

V and J are TRBV2 and TRBJ2-1; 7 nucleotides match TRBD1. The CDR3 is made up of 13 amino acids. The V gene end was trimmed by 6 bases and the J gene end by 6 bases; junction bases not matched to a gene: 5. Per the germline V gene, CDR1 is SNHLY and CDR2 is FYNNEI. The CDR3 nucleotides are TGTGCCAGCAGACACAGGGGCGGCAATGAGCAGTTCTTC. Encoded protein: CASRHRGGNEQFF.

The chain combines TRBV5-6 with TRBJ1-4; D is possibly TRBD1 (6 bases). Per the germline V gene, CDR1 is SGHDT and CDR2 is YYEEEE. The CDR3 covers 13 residues. Trimming pared 2 bases from V and 8 bases from J, leaving 10 bases between. DNA of the CDR3: TGTGCCAGCAGCTTTGGGACAAGAGAAAAACTGTTTTTT. Amino acids: CASSFGTREKLFF.

The J gene is TRBJ2-7, the V gene TRBV7-4, with D maybe TRBD1 (5 bases). CDR1 and CDR2 (germline): SGHVT, SQSDAQ. This CDR3 spans 12 amino acids. Trimming took 2 bases from V and 5 from J, leaving 7 bases between them. CDR3 protein: CASSLSRDEQYF. The DNA of the CDR3 is TGTGCCAGCAGCTTAAGCAGGGACGAGCAGTACTTC.

CDR3 in amino acids: CASSQLSGQYNSPLHF. As DNA, the CDR3 is TGCGCCAGCAGCCAACTATCTGGACAGTATAATTCACCCCTCCACTTT. The rearrangement links TRBV4-1 to TRBJ1-6; D is perhaps TRBD1 (6 bases). The CDR3 runs 16 residues. V was pared by 2 bases and J by 4 bases, with 12 bases between. The germline gives CDR1 MGHRA, CDR2 YSYEKL.

The chain joins TRBV6-6 to TRBJ1-2, with D possibly matching TRBD1 (6 bases). With 4 bases removed from V and 6 bases from J, the gap between germline ends came to 12 bases. The CDR3 spans 13 residues. From germline, CDR1 is MNHNY and CDR2 SVGAGI (reference sequence). The CDR3 nucleotides read TGTGCCAGCAGTTGGACAGATACCAATGGCTACACCTTC. It yields the protein CASSWTDTNGYTF.

The rearrangement joins TRBV7-9 to TRBJ1-5; D is uncertain. The CDR3 extends over 16 amino acids. With 2 bases removed from V and 6 bases from J, the gap between germline ends came to 17 bases. Per germline, CDR1 SEHNR and CDR2 FQNEAQ (reference sequence). DNA for the CDR3: TGTGCCAGCAGCTTATATGCCGGTCGGGGTTTTCAGCCCCAGCATTTT. Translating gives CASSLYAGRGFQPQHF.

The rearrangement uses TRBV4-1 and TRBJ1-1; 8 positions match TRBD1. The CDR3 has 12 residues. Germline CDR1 and CDR2: MGHRA and YSYEKL. Trimming removed 4 bases from V and 5 bases from J; junction bases left unmatched: 0. CDR3: CASSRQGTEAFF. The CDR3 DNA reads as TGCGCCAGCAGCCGACAGGGGACTGAAGCTTTCTTT.

The chain is built from TRBV2 and TRBJ1-1, with unresolved D. Germline lookup yields CDR1 SNHLY and CDR2 FYNNEI. CDR3 length: 13 amino acids. Trimming cost V 5 bases and J 0 bases, with 7 bases left between them. The CDR3 DNA follows: TGTGCCAGCAGTACCAACATGAACACTGAAGCTTTCTTT. It encodes CASSTNMNTEAFF.

This clone was counted once. The chain carries TRBV4-3 and TRBJ2-7; D perhaps matches TRBD1 (5 bases). The CDR3 totals 14 residues. Germline CDR1 reads LGHNA; CDR2 reads YSLEER. V was pared by 0 bases and J by 5 bases, with 11 bases between. The DNA for the CDR3 is TGCGCCAGCAGCCAAGATGAGGCCAGGGACGAGCAGTACTTC. Protein sequence: CASSQDEARDEQYF.

This chain connects TRBV18 to TRBJ2-1, with D perhaps TRBD1 (6 bases). Trimming pared 1 base from V and 9 bases from J, leaving 13 bases between. The CDR3 is 14 residues long. From germline, CDR1 is KGHSH and CDR2 LQKENI. The CDR3 protein is CASSPRGQRGEQFF. The DNA of the CDR3 is TGTGCCAGCTCACCACGGGGACAACGGGGTGAGCAGTTCTTC. The variable domain in full, with the rest retrieved from reference TRBV18 and TRBJ2-1, is NAGVMQNPRHLVRRRGQEARLRCSPMKGHSHVYWYRQLPEEGLKFMVYLQKENIIDESGMPKERFSAEFPKEGPSILRIQQVVRGDSAAYFCASSPRGQRGEQFFGPGTRLTVL.

V is TRBV6-4 and J is TRBJ2-3; TRBD1 matches 7 bases. V lost 5 bases to trimming and J lost 3 bases; unmatched junction nucleotides: 8. CDR3 length: 15 residues. Germline V gives CDR1 MRHNA, CDR2 SNTAGT. CDR3 sequence: CASSPQGVRTDTQYF. As DNA, the CDR3 is TGTGCCAGCAGTCCTCAGGGGGTTAGGACAGATACGCAGTATTTT.

This rearrangement joins TRBV6-5 to TRBJ2-2; 11 bases are shared with TRBD1. Germline trimming cut 4 bases from V and 3 bases from J; bases unmatched to any gene: 4. Germline lookup yields CDR1 MNHEY and CDR2 SVGAGI. The CDR3 spans 16 residues. In DNA form, the CDR3 reads TGTGCCAGCAGTTTCGGGACAGGGGGATACACCGGGGAGCTGTTTTTT. Its translation is CASSFGTGGYTGELFF.

The chain links TRBV11-2 to TRBJ2-1, with 9 bases fitting TRBD2. CDR1 SGHAT and CDR2 FQNNGV come from the germline V gene. The trim removed 4 bases at V and 3 bases at J, leaving 13 bases unmatched. The CDR3 is made up of 18 amino acids. The CDR3 nucleotides read TGTGCCAGCAGCTCCCTAAGGGGCGGGGGGGGCTACTACAATGAGCAGTTCTTC. It encodes CASSSLRGGGGYYNEQFF.

The chain couples TRBV2 to TRBJ2-5, with a tentative D call TRBD1 (6 bases). This CDR3 is built from 14 residues. In germline, CDR1 is SNHLY, CDR2 FYNNEI. The V end lost 6 bases, the J end lost 2 bases, and 13 bases lay between the germline ends. This CDR3 reads CASSAQGIQETQYF. In DNA form, the CDR3 reads TGTGCCAGCAGCGCACAGGGAATACAAGAGACCCAGTACTTC. Drawing the rest from reference TRBV2 and TRBJ2-5, the complete variable domain is EPEVTQTPSHQVTQMGQEVILRCVPISNHLYFYWYRQILGQKVEFLVSFYNNEISEKSEIFDDQFSVERPDGSNFTLKIRSTKLEDSAMYFCASSAQGIQETQYFGPGTRLLVL.

The J gene is TRBJ1-5, the V gene TRBV7-6, with D hard to call. With 1 base removed from V and 3 bases from J, the gap between germline ends came to 4 bases. CDR1 is SGHVS and CDR2 is FNYEAQ in the germline V gene. The CDR3 runs 13 residues. Written as DNA, the CDR3 is TGTGCCAGCAGCTTAGGGCCCAATCAGCCCCAGCATTTT. Residues: CASSLGPNQPQHF. The full variable domain, completed using reference TRBV7-6 and TRBJ1-5, is GAGVSQSPRYKVTKRGQDVALRCDPISGHVSLYWYRQALGQGPEFLTYFNYEAQQDKSGLPNDRFSAERPEGSISTLTIQRTEQRDSAMYRCASSLGPNQPQHFGDGTRLSIL.

This chain links TRBV18 with TRBJ2-2; 7 bases agree with TRBD2. CDR3 size: 15 residues. V was pared by 3 bases and J by 4 bases, with 5 bases of the junction left unmatched. Germline V CDR1 and CDR2: KGHSH, LQKENI. The CDR3 DNA reads TGTGCCAGCTCACCGCAAGTAGCGGGCACCGGGGAGCTGTTTTTT. Translating gives CASSPQVAGTGELFF.

This chain's CDR3 is CASSLTSGGADTQYF. The CDR3 DNA is TGTGCCAGCAGCTTAACTAGCGGGGGGGCAGATACGCAGTATTTT. This chain links TRBV7-9 with TRBJ2-3, with 13 bases fitting TRBD2. Germline assignment: CDR1 SEHNR and CDR2 FQNEAQ (reference sequence). The V gene end was trimmed by 2 bases and the J gene end by 4 bases; junction bases not matched to a gene: 0. This CDR3 contains 15 residues.

This clone has only one observation. V and J are TRBV7-9 and TRBJ2-2, with a possible D match to TRBD1 (5 bases). The germline CDR1 and CDR2 sequences are SEHNR and FQNEAQ (reference sequence). V shed 1 base and J shed 4 bases, with 10 bases lying between them. The CDR3 loop spans 15 amino acids. The CDR3 DNA sequence: TGTGCCAGCAGCTTAGGGGCCAGGGTCACCGGGGAGCTGTTTTTT. This encodes CASSLGARVTGELFF. Full variable domain (remainder filled in from reference TRBV7-9 and TRBJ2-2): DTGVSQNPRHKITKRGQNVTFRCDPISEHNRLYWYRQTLGQGPEFLTYFQNEAQLEKSRLLSDRFSAERPKGSFSTLEIQRTEQGDSAMYLCASSLGARVTGELFFGEGSRLTVL.

The chain couples TRBV23-1 to TRBJ2-5; the match to TRBD1 covers 9 bases. Being an ORF, TRBV23-1 has a function that is uncertain. CDR3 length: 15 residues. The ends lost 4 bases at V and 5 bases at J; junction bases unmatched: 8. The chain's CDR3 is CASSPPGQGWETQYF. The CDR3 nucleotides are TGCGCCAGCAGTCCACCGGGACAGGGTTGGGAGACCCAGTACTTC.

The rearrangement links TRBV27 to TRBJ2-2; 10 bases match TRBD1. This CDR3 is 15 amino acids long. The ends lost 6 bases at V and 1 base at J; junction bases unmatched: 2. In germline, CDR1 is MNHEY, CDR2 SMNVEV (reference sequence). CDR3 sequence (DNA): TGTGCCAGCAGGCGGGACAGGGGGAACACCGGGGAGCTGTTTTTT. The encoded protein is CASRRDRGNTGELFF.

The chain employs TRBV5-4 and TRBJ2-7; 8 positions match TRBD2. The V segment lost 0 bases and the J segment 2 bases; nucleotides outside the gene matches: 7. CDR3 length equals 16 residues. The germline V gene has CDR1 SGHNT and CDR2 YYREEE (reference sequence). CDR3 amino acids: CASSLGGRGGAYEQYF. Here the CDR3 DNA reads TGTGCCAGCAGCTTGGGGGGCCGGGGGGGAGCCTACGAGCAGTACTTC.

The chain employs TRBV27 and TRBJ2-3; D perhaps matches TRBD2 (6 bases). The CDR3 contains 13 residues. Trimming stripped 7 bases from V and 0 bases from J, with 8 bases between. Germline CDR1 reads MNHEY; CDR2 reads SMNVEV (reference sequence). DNA of the CDR3: TGTGCCAGCACTAGCGTGAGCACAGATACGCAGTATTTT. Its protein is CASTSVSTDTQYF.

The J gene is TRBJ2-5, the V gene TRBV2; D might be TRBD2 (5 bases). The CDR3 is 14 amino acids. Looked up from germline, CDR1 is SNHLY and CDR2 is FYNNEI. V lost 3 bases to trimming and J lost 4 bases, with 12 bases between them. The CDR3 reads CASSEAGPRETQYF. CDR3 sequence (DNA): TGTGCCAGCAGTGAGGCGGGTCCTCGAGAGACCCAGTACTTC.

The V call is TRBV2, the J call TRBJ2-1; D is unclear. This CDR3 has 13 amino acids. The V end was cut by 6 bases, the J end by 6 bases, with 12 bases between. The germline gives CDR1 SNHLY, CDR2 FYNNEI. The CDR3 sequence: CASSSPPPNEQFF. In DNA form, the CDR3 reads TGTGCCAGCAGCTCCCCTCCTCCCAATGAGCAGTTCTTC.

In this sample, this clone turned up once. The chain is built from TRBV18 and TRBJ2-4; maybe TRBD1 (6 bases). Looked up from germline, CDR1 is KGHSH and CDR2 is LQKENI. V lost 3 bases, J lost 0 bases, and 9 bases lay in between. The CDR3 totals 15 residues. CDR3 in amino acids: CASSPGAVAKNIQYF. The CDR3, as DNA: TGTGCCAGCTCACCGGGGGCAGTAGCCAAAAACATTCAGTACTTC.